The present T cell receptor (beta chain) was sequenced within a study of T-cell memory formation after mild COVID-19. About the research overall: TCR clusters were mostly donor specific.

TCR alpha and TCR beta cDNA libraries with sample barcodes and UMIs came from 5'RACE using constant-segment primers. One entry per CDR3 protein, called by TCRdb with MiXCR from the 5' RACE reads. The table has roughly 310,000 distinct CDR3 sequences, roughly 15% seen once. Notes on the study in general: A balance of CD4 and CD8 characterized clones contracting day 15 to 85, whereas later expanders leaned CD4+.

In germline, CDR1 is SGHVS, CDR2 FQNEAQ. The V gene lost 1 base and the J gene lost 0 bases, with 7 bases spanning the gap. CDR3 size: 14 residues. This clonotype was found a few times. Its antigen is unidentified. Sequenced sample: PBMCs or a T cell subset sorted from them (not recorded which). The chain couples TRBV7-8 to TRBJ2-7; the D is unclear. The TCR sequence derives from a young man who had mild COVID-19 (a few samples of this study predate the infection). Cell type and time point are not known. CDR3 nucleotide sequence: TGTGCCAGCAGCTTAGGAGAGAACTCCTACGAGCAGTACTTC. Residues: CASSLGENSYEQYF.